The rows below give T cell receptor beta chains drawn from one sample of a study of shared T cell receptors in the human thymus. Here immunoSEQ multiplex PCR was the method, and the copy in TCRdb shows in-frame clones only, minus some. The sample consists of almost 550,000 clones, 78% of them appearing once. The same data also went into a second study, on human thymus T cells.

Sequenced: thymocytes. The receptors here all came from a boy in the first two years of life with a congenital heart defect. Each CDR3 is given with its conserved first and last residue. A D gene is named only where the DNA matches it firmly. For some rows the clone size is stated as once, few or many, or as a class when expanded; others skip it.

TRBJ2-7 | 15 | . | TRBV27 | . | TGTGCCAGCAGTTTATGGTGGGAGAGCTCCTACGAGCAGTACTTC | CASSLWWESSYEQYF
TRBJ2-1 | 16 | TRBD2 | TRBV6-1 | . | TGTGCCAGCAGTGAAGGCTCTAGCGGCTATAACAATGAGCAGTTCTTC | CASSEGSSGYNNEQFF
TRBJ2-5 | 13 | . | TRBV10-3 | . | TGTGCCATCAGTGATTTCAGGGATGAGACCCAGTACTTC | CAISDFRDETQYF
TRBJ1-1 | 13 | . | TRBV29-1 | once | TGCAGCGTTGGGACTTTTATGAACACTGAAGCTTTCTTT | CSVGTFMNTEAFF
TRBJ2-2 | 18 | TRBD2 | TRBV30 | once | TGTGCCTGGAGTGTACGGGCCGGACTAGCGGGAGGGGCCGGGGAGCTGTTTTTT | CAWSVRAGLAGGAGELFF
TRBJ1-2 | 15 | . | TRBV6-5 | . | TGTGCCAGCAGTTACCGAGTGGGGCACGAGACCCGCTACACCTTC | CASSYRVGHETRYTF
TRBJ1-5 | 15 | . | TRBV5-5 | . | TGTGCCAGCAGCTTGGACCCTCGAGGCAATCAGCCCCAGCATTTT | CASSLDPRGNQPQHF
TRBJ2-7 | 15 | . | TRBV19 | . | TGTGCCAGTAGTACAAAGCTATACTCCTCCTACGAGCAGTACTTC | CASSTKLYSSYEQYF
TRBJ2-1 | 16 | . | TRBV4-3 | . | TGCGCCAGCAGCCCCCCCAGGGAGGGGGGAAACAATGAGCAGTTCTTC | CASSPPREGGNNEQFF
TRBJ2-7 | 19 | TRBD1 | TRBV5-1 | . | TGCGCCAGCAGCTCGCCCGGGACAGGGGTCCCAGAGCGCTCCTACGAGCAGTACTTC | CASSSPGTGVPERSYEQYF